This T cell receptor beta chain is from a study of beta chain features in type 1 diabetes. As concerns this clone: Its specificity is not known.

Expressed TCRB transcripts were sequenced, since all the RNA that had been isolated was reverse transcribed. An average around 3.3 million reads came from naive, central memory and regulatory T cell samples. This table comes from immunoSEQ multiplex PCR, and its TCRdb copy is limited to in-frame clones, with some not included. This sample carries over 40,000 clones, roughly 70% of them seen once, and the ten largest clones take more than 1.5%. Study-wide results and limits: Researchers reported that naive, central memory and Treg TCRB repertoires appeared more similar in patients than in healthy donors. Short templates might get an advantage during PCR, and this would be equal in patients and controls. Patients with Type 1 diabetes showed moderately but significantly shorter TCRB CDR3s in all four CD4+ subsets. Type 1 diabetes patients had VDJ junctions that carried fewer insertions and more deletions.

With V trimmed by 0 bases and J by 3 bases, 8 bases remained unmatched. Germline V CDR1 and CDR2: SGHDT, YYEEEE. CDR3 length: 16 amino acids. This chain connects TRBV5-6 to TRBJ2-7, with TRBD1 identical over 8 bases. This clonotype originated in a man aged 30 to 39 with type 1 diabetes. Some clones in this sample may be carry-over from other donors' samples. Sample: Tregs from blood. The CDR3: CASSLASQGARYEQYF. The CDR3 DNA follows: TGTGCCAGCAGCTTGGCCTCGCAGGGGGCGCGCTACGAGCAGTACTTC. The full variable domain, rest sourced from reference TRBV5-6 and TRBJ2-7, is DAGVTQSPTHLIKTRGQQVTLRCSPKSGHDTVSWYQQALGQGPQFIFQYYEEEERQRGNFPDRFSGHQFPNYSSELNVNALLLGDSALYLCASSLASQGARYEQYFGPGTRLTVT.